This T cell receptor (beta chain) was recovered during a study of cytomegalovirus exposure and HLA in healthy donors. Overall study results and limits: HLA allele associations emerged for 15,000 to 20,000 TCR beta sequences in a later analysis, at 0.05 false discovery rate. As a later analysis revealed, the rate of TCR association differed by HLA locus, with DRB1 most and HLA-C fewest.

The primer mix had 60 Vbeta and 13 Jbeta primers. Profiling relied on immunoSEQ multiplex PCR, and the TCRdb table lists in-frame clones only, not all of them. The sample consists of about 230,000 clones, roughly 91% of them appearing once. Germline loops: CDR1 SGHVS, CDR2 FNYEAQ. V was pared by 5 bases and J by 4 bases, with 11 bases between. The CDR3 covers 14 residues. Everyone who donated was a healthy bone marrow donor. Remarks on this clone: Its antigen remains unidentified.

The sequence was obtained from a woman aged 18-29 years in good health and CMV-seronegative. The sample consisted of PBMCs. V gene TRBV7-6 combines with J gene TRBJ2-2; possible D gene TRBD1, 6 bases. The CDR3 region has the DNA TGTGCCAGCAGCCCAGGGACAACCACCGGGGAGCTGTTTTTT. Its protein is CASSPGTTTGELFF.